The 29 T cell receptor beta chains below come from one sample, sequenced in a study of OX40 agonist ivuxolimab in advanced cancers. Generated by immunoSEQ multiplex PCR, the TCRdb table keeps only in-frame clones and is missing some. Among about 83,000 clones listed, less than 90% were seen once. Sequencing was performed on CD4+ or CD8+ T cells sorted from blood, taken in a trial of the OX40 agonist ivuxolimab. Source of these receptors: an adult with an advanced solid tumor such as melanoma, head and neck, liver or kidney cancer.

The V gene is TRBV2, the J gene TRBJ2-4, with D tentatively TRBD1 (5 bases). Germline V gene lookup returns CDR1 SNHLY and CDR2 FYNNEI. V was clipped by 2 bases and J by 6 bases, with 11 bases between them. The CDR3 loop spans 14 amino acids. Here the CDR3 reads CASSEQGIGNIQYF. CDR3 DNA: TGTGCCAGCAGTGAACAGGGCATTGGAAACATTCAGTACTTC.

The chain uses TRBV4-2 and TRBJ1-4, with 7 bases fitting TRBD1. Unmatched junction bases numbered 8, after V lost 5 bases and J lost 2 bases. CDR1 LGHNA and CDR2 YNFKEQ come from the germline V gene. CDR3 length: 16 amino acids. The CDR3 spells CASSLRSGGTNEKLFF. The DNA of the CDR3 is TGTGCCAGCAGCTTGCGGTCAGGGGGGACTAATGAAAAACTGTTTTTT.

CDR3 in amino acids: CASSPGVGETQYF. DNA for the CDR3: TGTGCCAGCAGCCCAGGGGTGGGGGAGACCCAGTACTTC. The rearrangement uses TRBV5-6 and TRBJ2-5; D is perhaps TRBD1 (6 bases). Germline V gene lookup returns CDR1 SGHDT and CDR2 YYEEEE. V was cut by 4 bases and J by 5 bases, with 12 bases left in between. This CDR3 comprises 13 residues.

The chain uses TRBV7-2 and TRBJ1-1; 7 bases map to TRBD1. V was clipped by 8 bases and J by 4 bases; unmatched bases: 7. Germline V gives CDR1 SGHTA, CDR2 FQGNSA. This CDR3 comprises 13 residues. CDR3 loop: CASGGQSSTEAFF. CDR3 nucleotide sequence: TGTGCCAGCGGGGGACAGTCCTCCACTGAAGCTTTCTTT.

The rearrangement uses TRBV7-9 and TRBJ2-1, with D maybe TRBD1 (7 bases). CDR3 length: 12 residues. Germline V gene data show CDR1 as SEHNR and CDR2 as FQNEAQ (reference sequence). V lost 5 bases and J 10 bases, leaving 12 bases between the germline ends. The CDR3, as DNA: TGTGCCAGCAGCGGAGGGGGCCGGGAGCAGTTCTTC. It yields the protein CASSGGGREQFF.

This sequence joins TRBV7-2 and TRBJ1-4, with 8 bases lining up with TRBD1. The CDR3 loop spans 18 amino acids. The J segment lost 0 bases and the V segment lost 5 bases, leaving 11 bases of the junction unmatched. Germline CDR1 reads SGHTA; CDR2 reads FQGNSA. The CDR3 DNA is TGTGCCAGCAGCCCAGACGGCAGGGGGCGGTCAACTAATGAAAAACTGTTTTTT. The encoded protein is CASSPDGRGRSTNEKLFF.

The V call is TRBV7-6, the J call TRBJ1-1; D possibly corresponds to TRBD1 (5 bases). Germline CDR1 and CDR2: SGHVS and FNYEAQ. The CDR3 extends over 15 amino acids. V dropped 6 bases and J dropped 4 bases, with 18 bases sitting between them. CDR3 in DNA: TGTGCCAGCAGTAGGTGGGGGTCGGCGAGCACTGAAGCTTTCTTT. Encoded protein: CASSRWGSASTEAFF.

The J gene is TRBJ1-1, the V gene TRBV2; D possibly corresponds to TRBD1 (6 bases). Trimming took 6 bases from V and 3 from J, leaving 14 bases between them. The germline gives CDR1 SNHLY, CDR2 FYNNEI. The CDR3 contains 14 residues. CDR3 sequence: CASSGPGADTEAFF. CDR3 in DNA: TGTGCCAGCAGCGGGCCGGGGGCAGACACTGAAGCTTTCTTT.

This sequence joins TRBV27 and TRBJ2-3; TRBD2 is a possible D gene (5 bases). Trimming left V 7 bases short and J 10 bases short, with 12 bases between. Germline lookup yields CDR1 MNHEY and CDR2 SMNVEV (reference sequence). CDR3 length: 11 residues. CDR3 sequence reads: CASTQYGAQYF. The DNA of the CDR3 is TGTGCCAGCACCCAATACGGGGCGCAGTATTTT.

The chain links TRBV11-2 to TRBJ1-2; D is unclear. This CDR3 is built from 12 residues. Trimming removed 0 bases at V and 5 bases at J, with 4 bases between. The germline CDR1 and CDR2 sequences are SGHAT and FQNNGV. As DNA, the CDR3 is TGTGCCAGCAGCTTAGAGAGTTATGGCTACACCTTC. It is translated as CASSLESYGYTF.

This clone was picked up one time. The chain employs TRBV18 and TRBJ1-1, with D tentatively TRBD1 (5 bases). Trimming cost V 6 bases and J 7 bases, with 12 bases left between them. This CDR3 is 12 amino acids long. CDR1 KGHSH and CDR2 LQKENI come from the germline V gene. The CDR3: CASSFDRDEAFF. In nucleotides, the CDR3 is TGTGCCAGCTCCTTCGACAGAGATGAAGCTTTCTTT.

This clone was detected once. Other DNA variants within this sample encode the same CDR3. CDR3 sequence (DNA): TGTGCCAGCAGCTTGGTAGGTCAGCCCCAGCATTTT. Translating gives CASSLVGQPQHF. The chain has TRBV5-6 and TRBJ1-5; D unresolved. Between the trimmed V and J ends, which lost 0 bases and 6 bases, there was a span of 4 bases. The CDR3 contains 12 residues. Germline loops: CDR1 SGHDT, CDR2 YYEEEE.

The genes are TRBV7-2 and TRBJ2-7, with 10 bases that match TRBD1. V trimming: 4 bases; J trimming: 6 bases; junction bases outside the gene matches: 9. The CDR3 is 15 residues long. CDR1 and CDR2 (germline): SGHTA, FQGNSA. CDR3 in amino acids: CASSSQMDRGGEQYF. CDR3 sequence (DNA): TGTGCCAGCAGCTCCCAGATGGACAGGGGGGGCGAGCAGTACTTC. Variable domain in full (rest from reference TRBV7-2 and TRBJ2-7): GAGVSQSPSNKVTEKGKDVELRCDPISGHTALYWYRQSLGQGLEFLIYFQGNSAPDKSGLPSDRFSAERTGGSVSTLTIQRTQQEDSAVYLCASSSQMDRGGEQYFGPGTRLTVT.

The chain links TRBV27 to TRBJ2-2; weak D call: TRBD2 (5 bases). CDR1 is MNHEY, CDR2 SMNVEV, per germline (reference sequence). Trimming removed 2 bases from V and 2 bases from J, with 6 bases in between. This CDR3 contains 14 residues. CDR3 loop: CASSLEGNTGELFF. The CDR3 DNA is TGTGCCAGCAGTTTAGAGGGAAACACCGGGGAGCTGTTTTTT.

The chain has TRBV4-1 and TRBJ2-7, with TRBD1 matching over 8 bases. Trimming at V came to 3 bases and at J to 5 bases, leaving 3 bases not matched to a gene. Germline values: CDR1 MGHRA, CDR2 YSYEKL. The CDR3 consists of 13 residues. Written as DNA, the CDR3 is TGCGCCAGCAGCCACAGGGGGCTGAACGAGCAGTACTTC. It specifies CASSHRGLNEQYF.

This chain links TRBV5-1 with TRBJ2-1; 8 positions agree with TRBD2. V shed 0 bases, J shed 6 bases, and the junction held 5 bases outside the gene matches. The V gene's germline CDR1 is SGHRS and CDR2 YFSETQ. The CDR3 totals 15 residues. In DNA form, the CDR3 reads TGCGCCAGCAGCTTGGAAGCGGGGGCCCCCAATGAGCAGTTCTTC. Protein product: CASSLEAGAPNEQFF.

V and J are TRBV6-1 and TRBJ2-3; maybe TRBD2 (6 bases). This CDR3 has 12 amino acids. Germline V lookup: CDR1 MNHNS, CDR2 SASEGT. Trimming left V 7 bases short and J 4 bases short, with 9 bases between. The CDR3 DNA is TGTGCCAGCATGGAGGGCTCAGATACGCAGTATTTT. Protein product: CASMEGSDTQYF.

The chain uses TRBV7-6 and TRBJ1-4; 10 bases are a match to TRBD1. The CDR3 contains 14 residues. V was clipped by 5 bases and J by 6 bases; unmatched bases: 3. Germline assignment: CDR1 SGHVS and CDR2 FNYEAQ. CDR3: CASSPGQGHEKLFF. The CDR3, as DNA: TGTGCCAGCAGCCCGGGACAGGGGCATGAAAAACTGTTTTTT.

The CDR3 sequence is CASSLVAYQETQYF. CDR3 nucleotide sequence: TGTGCCAGCAGCTTGGTGGCGTACCAAGAGACCCAGTACTTC. This rearrangement joins TRBV5-4 to TRBJ2-5, with D uncertain. Germline values: CDR1 SGHNT, CDR2 YYREEE (reference sequence). This CDR3 is 14 amino acids long. V was pared by 0 bases and J by 0 bases, with 6 bases between.

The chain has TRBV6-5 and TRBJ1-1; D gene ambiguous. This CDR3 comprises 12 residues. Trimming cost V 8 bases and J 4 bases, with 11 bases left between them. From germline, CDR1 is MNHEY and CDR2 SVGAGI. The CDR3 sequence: CASGKAVTEAFF. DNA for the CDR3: TGTGCCAGCGGCAAAGCCGTCACTGAAGCTTTCTTT.

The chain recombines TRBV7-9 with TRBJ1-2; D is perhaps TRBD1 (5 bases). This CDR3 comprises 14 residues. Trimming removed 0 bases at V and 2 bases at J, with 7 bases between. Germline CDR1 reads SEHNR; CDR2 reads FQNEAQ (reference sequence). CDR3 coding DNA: TGTGCCAGCAGCTTAGCTCAGGGAAACTATGGCTACACCTTC. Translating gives CASSLAQGNYGYTF.

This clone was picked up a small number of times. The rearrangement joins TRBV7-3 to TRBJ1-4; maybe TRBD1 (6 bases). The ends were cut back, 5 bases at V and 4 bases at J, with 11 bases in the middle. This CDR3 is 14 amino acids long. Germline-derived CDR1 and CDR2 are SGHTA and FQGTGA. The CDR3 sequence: CASSPGVFNEKLFF. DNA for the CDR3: TGTGCCAGCAGCCCAGGGGTTTTTAATGAAAAACTGTTTTTT.

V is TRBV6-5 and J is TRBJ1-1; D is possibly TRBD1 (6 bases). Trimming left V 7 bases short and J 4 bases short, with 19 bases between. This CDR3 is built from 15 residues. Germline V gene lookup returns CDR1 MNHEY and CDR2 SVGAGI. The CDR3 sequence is CASTQTGIQGTEAFF. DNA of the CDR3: TGTGCCAGCACCCAAACAGGGATTCAAGGCACTGAAGCTTTCTTT.

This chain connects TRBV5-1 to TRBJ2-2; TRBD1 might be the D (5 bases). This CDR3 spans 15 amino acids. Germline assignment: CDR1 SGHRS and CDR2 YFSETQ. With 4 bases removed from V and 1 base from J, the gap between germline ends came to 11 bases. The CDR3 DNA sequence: TGCGCCAGCAGCCTCCAGGGCCTGAACACCGGGGAGCTGTTTTTT. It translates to CASSLQGLNTGELFF.

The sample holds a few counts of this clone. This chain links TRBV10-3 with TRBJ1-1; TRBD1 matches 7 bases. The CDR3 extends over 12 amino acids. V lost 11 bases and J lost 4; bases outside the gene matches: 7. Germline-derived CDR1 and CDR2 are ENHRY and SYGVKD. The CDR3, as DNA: TGTGCCTCTACAGGGGTAGGCACTGAAGCTTTCTTT. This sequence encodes CASTGVGTEAFF.

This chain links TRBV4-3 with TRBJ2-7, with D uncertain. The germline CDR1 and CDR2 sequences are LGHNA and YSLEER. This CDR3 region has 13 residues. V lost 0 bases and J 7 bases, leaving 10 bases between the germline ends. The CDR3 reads CASSQDDQGEQYF. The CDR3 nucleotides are TGCGCCAGCAGCCAAGATGACCAAGGGGAGCAGTACTTC.

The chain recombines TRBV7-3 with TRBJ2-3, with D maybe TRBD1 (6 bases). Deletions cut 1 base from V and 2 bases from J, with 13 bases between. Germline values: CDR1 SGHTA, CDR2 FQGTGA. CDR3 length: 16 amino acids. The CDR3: CASSLNRGQPTDTQYF. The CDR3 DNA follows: TGTGCCAGCAGCTTAAATAGGGGACAACCCACAGATACGCAGTATTTT.

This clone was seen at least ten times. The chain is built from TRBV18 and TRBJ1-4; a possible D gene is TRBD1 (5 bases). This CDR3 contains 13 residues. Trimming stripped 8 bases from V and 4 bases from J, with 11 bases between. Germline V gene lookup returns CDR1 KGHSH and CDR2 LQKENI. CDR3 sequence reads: CASTDRLNEKLFF. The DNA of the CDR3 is TGTGCCAGCACCGACAGACTTAATGAAAAACTGTTTTTT.

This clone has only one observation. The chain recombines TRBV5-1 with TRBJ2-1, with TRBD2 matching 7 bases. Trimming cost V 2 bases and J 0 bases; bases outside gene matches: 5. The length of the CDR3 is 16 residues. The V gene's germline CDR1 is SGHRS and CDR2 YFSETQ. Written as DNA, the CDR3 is TGCGCCAGCAGCTTTGGGCGGGGGAGCTCCTACAATGAGCAGTTCTTC. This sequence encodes CASSFGRGSSYNEQFF.